This T cell receptor beta chain was retrieved from a study of tumor-infiltrating lymphocytes in primary liver carcinoma. Study-level background: Patients of both sexes were 30 to 69 years old. Overall study findings and caveats: Only about 7.5-24% of top clones showed up in all five tumor regions.

DNA and RNA were both co-extracted from around 20-30 mg of bulk tissue that had not been sorted. All patients had surgically resected primary liver carcinoma. Chronic HBV infection was present, with no prior treatment. Turning to this clonotype: What it binds is not known.

Starting material of 500 to 600 ng total RNA yielded TCR beta cDNA via a constant-region primer. Employing slightly modified ARM-PCR, three nested multiplex PCR rounds were run, and these gave rise to the TCR beta libraries. PCR rounds one and two used TRBV1-TRBV30 forward primers with a C-beta reverse primer for 10 cycles each. TCRdb analysed the multiplex PCR reads with MiXCR anew, one entry per CDR3 protein. Of fewer than 40,000 distinct CDR3 sequences listed, 71% are singletons. The CDR3 extends over 14 amino acids. Germline V gene data show CDR1 as SGHAT and CDR2 as FQNNGV. V was trimmed by 6 bases and J by 10 bases, leaving 21 bases between them.

The gene calls are TRBV11-2 and TRBJ1-2, with unresolved D. The clonotype comes from a woman in her 30s with primary liver carcinoma and hepatitis B virus infection. The sequencing sample was made of liver tumor tissue from sampling region 3. The subset is: tumor region T3, left-lateral pole. The CDR3 DNA reads as TGTGCCAGCAGAATAGCATTCGTGTTTGGCGTCTACACCTTC. Translating it yields CASRIAFVFGVYTF. The full variable domain, rest sourced from reference TRBV11-2 and TRBJ1-2, is EAGVAQSPRYKIIEKRQSVAFWCNPISGHATLYWYQQILGQGPKLLIQFQNNGVVDDSQLPKDRFSAERLKGVDSTLKIQPAKLEDSAVYLCASRIAFVFGVYTFGSGTRLTVV.